This T cell receptor beta chain was retrieved from a study of blood T cells in healthy people across ages. Trimming took 3 bases from V and 5 from J; bases not matched to a gene: 9. This CDR3 is built from 15 residues. Germline loops: CDR1 DFQATT, CDR2 SNEGSKA (reference sequence). Sample-barcoded 5' priming and a J-beta primer mix drove a second PCR of 7 to 11 cycles. Per sample, CDR3-containing paired-end reads numbered at least 2.5 million. TCRdb called the 5' RACE reads again in MiXCR, with one record for every CDR3 protein. The sample yields 600,000 to 850,000 distinct CDR3 sequences, roughly 25% seen once. Separately, the same data were catalogued under a study of T cells of mothers and their children.

The chain links TRBV20-1 to TRBJ1-4; TRBD1 matches 7 bases. The sample taken for sequencing was blood. This receptor was identified in a boy aged 5-17 years in good health. The CDR3 sequence is CSASRQGDENEKLFF. The CDR3 nucleotides read TGCAGTGCTAGCCGACAGGGCGATGAGAATGAAAAACTGTTTTTT.